The following is a T cell receptor (beta chain) sequence with its context. Its antigen is still unknown. J was trimmed by 8 bases and V by 3 bases; bases with no gene match: 9. Germline values: CDR1 SGHTA, CDR2 FQGNSA. The CDR3 runs 15 residues. The data stem from a study of cytomegalovirus exposure and HLA in healthy donors. Study-wide points: Reports credit the classifier with highly specific, highly sensitive diagnosis of cytomegalovirus status. Accurate HLA-A and HLA-B prediction from TCR beta sequences was reported for most subjects. Data from an earlier analysis indicated that most TCR beta V segments were productive either about 87% or about 30% of the time. TCR beta chain V- and J-gene trimming was linked, in a later analysis, to a missense variant in DCLRE1C.

Primers for the PCR totalled 60 Vbeta and 13 Jbeta. Here immunoSEQ multiplex PCR was the method, and the copy in TCRdb shows in-frame clones only, minus some. The table includes roughly 140,000 clones, around 73% detected once. This clonotype was sampled from a female donor in good health and CMV-seronegative. V usage is TRBV7-2 and J usage is TRBJ2-1, with 8 bases lining up with TRBD2. The sequenced sample consisted of PBMCs. The CDR3 nucleotides are TGTGCCAGCAGCTTCGGGGGGGTTAGTGGCGATGAGCAGTTCTTC. This translates into CASSFGGVSGDEQFF.